This T cell receptor beta chain was obtained from a study of T cell responses to AZD1222 COVID-19 vaccine. With regard to this clone: What it binds is unknown.

Trimming removed 5 bases from V and 5 bases from J, with 12 bases in between. The V gene's germline CDR1 is SEHNR and CDR2 FQNEAQ (reference sequence). The CDR3 covers 14 residues. Profiled with immunoSEQ multiplex PCR; TCRdb holds only in-frame clones, not every one. The top ten clones hold approximately 1.5% of a sample with about 97,000 clones, roughly 86% of them seen once. Regarding the study as a whole: Researchers report vaccine-associated CD4 TCRs spanning spike, with dominance at 160-218 and 743-854. Clonal diversity may have been underestimated, and the donors were mostly white British, with more females than males. Only 5 to 7 individuals given AZD1222 were seropositive at baseline. When two AZD1222 doses had been given, Spike-specific TCR breadth and depth rose.

This material consisted of peripheral blood, taken on day 0 of AZD1222 vaccination. The clonotype comes from an adult in good health. V usage is TRBV7-9 and J usage is TRBJ1-4; weak D call: TRBD1 (5 bases). The CDR3 DNA reads as TGTGCCAGCAGCCCTGCAGGGAGGAATGAAAAACTGTTTTTT. This translates into CASSPAGRNEKLFF.